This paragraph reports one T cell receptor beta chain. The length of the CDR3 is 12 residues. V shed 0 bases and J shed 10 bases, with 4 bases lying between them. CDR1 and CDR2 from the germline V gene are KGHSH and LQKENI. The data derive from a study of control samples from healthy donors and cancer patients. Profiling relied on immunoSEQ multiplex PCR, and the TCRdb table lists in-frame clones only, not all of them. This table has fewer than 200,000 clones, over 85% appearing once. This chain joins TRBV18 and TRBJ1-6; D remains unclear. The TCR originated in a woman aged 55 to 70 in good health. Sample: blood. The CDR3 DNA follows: TGTGCCAGCTCACCACCTGAATCACCCCTCCACTTT. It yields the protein CASSPPESPLHF. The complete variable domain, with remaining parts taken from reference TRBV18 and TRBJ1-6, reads NAGVMQNPRHLVRRRGQEARLRCSPMKGHSHVYWYRQLPEEGLKFMVYLQKENIIDESGMPKERFSAEFPKEGPSILRIQQVVRGDSAAYFCASSPPESPLHFGNGTRLTVT.